These T cell receptor beta chains were read from a single sample in a study of response to subunit inactivated influenza vaccine. One entry per CDR3 protein results from TCRdb running MiXCR on the RT-PCR reads. Here the sample spans over 400,000 distinct CDR3 sequences, 9.5% to 12% being singletons. The sample consisted of PBMCs from blood, taken about 6 weeks after vaccination. The receptors stem from a man aged 45-65 years who received an inactivated influenza vaccine. Both conserved end residues are part of each CDR3. The order of the fields is V gene, J gene, D gene, clone size, CDR3 length, CDR3 protein, CDR3 DNA. D genes are given only for firm matches. Clone size is given for some rows only: seen once, a few or many times, or a class if the clone is expanded.

>TRBV5-1|TRBJ2-1|.|few|16
CASSLAPGTSHNEQFF
TGCGCCAGCAGCTTGGCCCCGGGGACAAGCCACAATGAGCAGTTCTTC
>TRBV4-3|TRBJ2-7|TRBD2|few|14
CASSQVAGEREQYF
TGCGCCAGCAGCCAGGTAGCGGGAGAAAGAGAGCAGTACTTC
>TRBV11-3|TRBJ2-2|TRBD1|.|14
CASSHRGSTGELFF
TGTGCCAGCAGCCACAGGGGTTCCACCGGGGAGCTGTTTTTT
>TRBV28|TRBJ1-5|.|many|14
CASSLVDSNQPQHF
TGTGCCAGCAGTTTGGTAGATAGCAATCAGCCCCAGCATTTT
>TRBV20-1|TRBJ1-2|TRBD1|.|13
CSANDRGKYGYTF
TGCAGTGCTAACGACAGGGGAAAGTATGGCTACACCTTC
>TRBV6-1|TRBJ1-3|.|.|15
CASSKQGLAGNTIYF
TGTGCCAGCAGTAAACAGGGCTTAGCTGGAAACACCATATATTTT
>TRBV10-3|TRBJ2-2|.|many|11
CAYGQSGELFF
TGTGCCTACGGACAGTCCGGGGAGCTGTTTTTT
>TRBV7-2|TRBJ2-5|.|many|14
CASSLDPGEETQYF
TGTGCCAGCAGCTTAGATCCGGGGGAGGAGACCCAGTACTTC
>TRBV24-1|TRBJ2-2|.|.|16
CATSDLARDGTGELFF
TGTGCCACCAGTGATTTAGCCCGGGACGGCACCGGGGAGCTGTTTTTT
>TRBV12-3/TRBV12-4|TRBJ2-2|.|many|14
CATEVGRGTGELFF
TGTGCCACCGAAGTGGGCAGGGGCACCGGGGAGCTGTTTTTT
>TRBV9|TRBJ2-7|.|few|14
CASSVAGHNYEQYF
TGTGCCAGCAGCGTAGCAGGACACAACTACGAGCAGTACTTC
>TRBV4-2|TRBJ2-7|TRBD2|.|15
CASSQVREVTYEQYF
TGTGCCAGCAGCCAGGTTCGGGAGGTTACCTACGAGCAGTACTTC
>TRBV4-2|TRBJ2-3|TRBD2|few|16
CASSQDPAGVGDTQYF
TGTGCCAGCAGCCAAGATCCAGCGGGGGTAGGAGATACGCAGTATTTT
>TRBV12-3/TRBV12-4|TRBJ2-5|TRBD2|many|14
CASSLSSGKETQYF
TGTGCCAGCAGTTTATCTAGCGGGAAAGAGACCCAGTACTTC
>TRBV12-3/TRBV12-4|TRBJ1-5|.|few|15
CASSHSAGGDQPQHF
TGTGCCAGCAGTCATTCCGCGGGGGGCGATCAGCCCCAGCATTTT
>TRBV20-1|TRBJ2-1|TRBD2|.|16
CCARDFGSGKYNEQFF
TGCTGTGCTAGAGATTTCGGTAGCGGGAAGTACAATGAGCAGTTCTTC
>TRBV6-1|TRBJ2-1|TRBD1|.|15
CASRGDRVRYNEQFF
TGTGCCAGCAGAGGCGACAGGGTGCGCTACAATGAGCAGTTCTTC
>TRBV7-3|TRBJ2-2|.|many|15
CASSLNPRPTGELFF
TGTGCCAGCAGCCTAAACCCTCGTCCAACCGGGGAGCTGTTTTTT
>TRBV12-3/TRBV12-4|TRBJ2-3|.|.|13
CASTGSLTDTQYF
TGTGCCAGCACCGGGAGCCTCACAGATACGCAGTATTTT
>TRBV7-9|TRBJ2-7|.|few|14
CASSSGLVSYEQYF
TGTGCCAGCAGCTCGGGACTGGTAAGCTACGAGCAGTACTTC
>TRBV7-9|TRBJ2-1|.|.|16
CASSWDGGRTYNEQFF
TGTGCCAGCAGCTGGGATGGGGGGAGAACCTACAATGAGCAGTTCTTC
>TRBV6-5|TRBJ2-1|.|few|17
CASSSRTYFNSYNEQFF
TGTGCCAGCAGTTCCCGGACCTACTTTAACTCCTACAATGAGCAGTTCTTC
>TRBV6-2/TRBV6-3|TRBJ1-5|.|many|14
CASTTGMRNQPQHF
TGTGCCAGCACTACAGGGATGCGCAATCAGCCCCAGCATTTT
>TRBV6-2/TRBV6-3|TRBJ2-5|.|.|10
CASWGGAQYF
TGTGCCAGTTGGGGCGGCGCCCAGTACTTC
>TRBV12-3/TRBV12-4|TRBJ1-2|TRBD1|.|17
CASSPTLRDRSDYGYTF
TGTGCCAGCAGTCCGACTCTAAGGGACAGGTCGGACTATGGCTACACCTTC
>TRBV29-1|TRBJ2-1|.|few|13
CSDQTVSYNEQFF
TGCAGCGACCAGACAGTCTCCTACAATGAGCAGTTCTTC
>TRBV5-1|TRBJ2-7|.|many|13
CASREDSYYEQYF
TGCGCCAGCAGAGAGGACAGCTACTACGAGCAGTACTTC
>TRBV12-3/TRBV12-4|TRBJ2-5|TRBD2|few|16
CASSLYRLAGEETQYF
TGTGCCAGCAGTCTATACCGACTAGCGGGGGAGGAGACCCAGTACTTC
>TRBV4-1|TRBJ2-3|.|.|15
CASSQGLGVTDTQYF
TGCGCCAGCAGCCAAGGACTAGGTGTGACAGATACGCAGTATTTT
>TRBV20-1|TRBJ2-7|TRBD2|many|14
CSARETSGAREQYF
TGCAGTGCTAGGGAGACTAGCGGGGCCAGGGAGCAGTACTTC
>TRBV20-1|TRBJ1-6|.|few|14
CSARNRDYNSPLHF
TGCAGTGCTAGAAACCGGGATTATAATTCACCCCTCCACTTT
>TRBV20-1|TRBJ2-3|TRBD2|few|17
CSARALAGGGVTDTQYF
TGCAGTGCTAGAGCGCTAGCGGGAGGCGGGGTAACAGATACGCAGTATTTT
>TRBV7-6|TRBJ2-7|TRBD2|.|15
CASSVGLAGENEQYF
TGTGCCAGCAGCGTGGGACTAGCGGGAGAAAACGAGCAGTACTTC
>TRBV9|TRBJ2-7|TRBD2|few|15
CASSVTAGASERQYF
TGTGCCAGCAGCGTTACGGCGGGAGCCTCAGAGAGGCAGTACTTC
>TRBV4-3|TRBJ2-2|.|.|15
CASSPGEGRTGELFF
TGCGCCAGCAGCCCAGGTGAGGGACGCACCGGGGAGCTGTTTTTT
>TRBV7-3|TRBJ2-2|.|.|15
CASSLKGYYTGELFF
TGTGCCAGCAGCTTAAAAGGGTATTACACCGGGGAGCTGTTTTTT
>TRBV2|TRBJ1-1|.|.|14
CASSGAPGGAEAFF
TGTGCCAGCAGTGGGGCCCCGGGAGGTGCTGAAGCTTTCTTT
>TRBV5-1|TRBJ2-3|.|.|15
CASRPDSTSTDTQYF
TGCGCCAGCAGACCTGACTCGACTAGCACAGATACGCAGTATTTT
>TRBV4-1|TRBJ2-3|TRBD2|few|18
CASSQGMRGAGSTDTQYF
TGCGCCAGCAGCCAAGGGATGCGGGGGGCCGGGAGCACAGATACGCAGTATTTT
>TRBV5-5|TRBJ2-7|TRBD1|few|13
CASSFPGQNEQYF
TGTGCCAGCAGCTTCCCGGGACAGAACGAGCAGTACTTC
>TRBV20-1|TRBJ2-3|TRBD1|many|14
CSAKGATPPDTQYF
TGCAGTGCTAAGGGGGCAACCCCTCCAGATACGCAGTATTTT
>TRBV12-3/TRBV12-4|TRBJ1-5|.|many|15
CASSLGTGSGQPQHF
TGTGCCAGCAGTTTAGGAACAGGGAGTGGTCAGCCCCAGCATTTT
>TRBV29-1|TRBJ1-1|TRBD1|many|16
CSAGQGARSWGTEAFF
TGCAGCGCAGGACAGGGGGCGCGGTCGTGGGGCACTGAAGCTTTCTTT
>TRBV24-1|TRBJ2-7|.|many|12
CAIRGPSYEQYF
TGTGCCATCAGGGGACCCTCCTACGAGCAGTACTTC
>TRBV20-1|TRBJ1-6|.|many|15
CSARDGAADNSPLHF
TGCAGTGCTAGAGATGGGGCGGCAGATAATTCACCCCTCCACTTT
>TRBV27|TRBJ1-1|.|few|16
CASSLSTGRLNTEAFF
TGTGCCAGCAGTTTATCTACGGGACGCTTAAACACTGAAGCTTTCTTT
>TRBV12-3/TRBV12-4|TRBJ2-5|TRBD1|.|14
CASSDLGQGGTQYF
TGTGCCAGCAGTGACCTGGGACAGGGGGGGACCCAGTACTTC
>TRBV7-8|TRBJ2-7|TRBD1|.|15
CASSHAGTGLYEQYF
TGTGCCAGCAGCCATGCCGGGACAGGCCTCTACGAGCAGTACTTC
>TRBV7-8|TRBJ2-6|TRBD1|few|19
CASSLVSGQGAAGANVLTF
TGTGCCAGCAGCTTAGTCTCGGGACAGGGGGCCGCTGGGGCCAACGTCCTGACTTTC